This TCR beta chain was captured in a study of cytomegalovirus exposure and HLA in healthy donors. For this clone: Its matching antigen is unknown.

It was with 60 Vbeta and 13 Jbeta primers that the PCR ran. TCRdb's copy holds only in-frame clones and misses some; the assay was immunoSEQ multiplex PCR. The sample holds more than 110,000 clones; roughly 80% are singletons and the top ten take 6.8%. The length of the CDR3 is 11 residues. After removal of 7 bases from V and 12 bases from J, the junction contained 6 bases not matched to a gene. Germline V gives CDR1 LNHDA, CDR2 SQIVND (reference sequence). Findings and limits, study-wide: Through in vitro validation, a few CMV-associated chains were shown to be specific for CMV antigens.

The sequence derives from a man in his forties or fifties in good health and CMV-seropositive. Sequencing was carried out using PBMCs. The rearrangement links TRBV19 to TRBJ1-1; TRBD1 agrees at 9 bases. The CDR3 DNA reads as TGTGCCAGTACCCACGGGACAGGGACTTTCTTT. Protein product: CASTHGTGTFF.